Each of the 5 T cell receptor beta chains below was sequenced from the same sample in a study of CD4 T cells in relation to SARS-CoV-2 and coronaviruses. Repertoires were generated with immunoSEQ multiplex PCR, while TCRdb's copy carries only in-frame clones and drops some. The sample consists of around 41,000 clones, 75% to 90% of them appearing once. Their cognate antigens are unknown. The material sequenced was naive CD4+ T cells from PBMCs, cultured in vitro. As to subset: naive CD4+ T cells isolated by negative enrichment. These receptors were taken from an adult with COVID-19.

The chain uses TRBV20-1 and TRBJ2-1, with 8 bases fitting TRBD2. Germline V gene sequence: CDR1 DFQATT, CDR2 SNEGSKA (reference sequence). V gave up 6 bases and J gave up 5 bases; unmatched junction bases: 9. There are 14 residues in the CDR3. CDR3 in amino acids: CSASSGTWDNEQFF. CDR3 DNA: TGCAGTGCGAGTAGCGGGACCTGGGACAATGAGCAGTTCTTC.

The chain couples TRBV29-1 to TRBJ2-7; 10 bases line up with TRBD1. V dropped 6 bases and J dropped 4; count of bases not matched to a gene: 6. CDR1 is SQVTM, CDR2 ANQGSEA, per germline. The CDR3 runs 13 residues. CDR3 protein: CSVADRGLYEQYF. The CDR3 DNA is TGCAGCGTCGCTGACAGGGGGCTGTACGAGCAGTACTTC.

The V call is TRBV29-1, the J call TRBJ2-7; 10 bases are a match to TRBD1. The V segment lost 0 bases and the J segment 5 bases; nucleotides outside the gene matches: 10. Per germline, CDR1 SQVTM and CDR2 ANQGSEA. CDR3 length: 16 amino acids. Here the CDR3 reads CSVEDPGQGSGNEQYF. The CDR3 region has the DNA TGCAGCGTTGAAGACCCGGGACAGGGGTCTGGGAACGAGCAGTACTTC.

The chain combines TRBV7-3 with TRBJ2-2; TRBD1 might be the D (5 bases). V lost 0 bases, J lost 6 bases, and 5 bases lay in between. Germline loops: CDR1 SGHTA, CDR2 FQGTGA. CDR3 length: 13 amino acids. The CDR3 DNA reads as TGTGCCAGCAGCTTAACAGGGGCCGGGGAGCTGTTTTTT. It translates to CASSLTGAGELFF.

The chain joins TRBV3-1 (or the pseudogene TRBV3-2) to TRBJ2-7; tentatively, D is TRBD2 (7 bases). CDR1 is LGHDT and CDR2 is YNNKEL in the germline V gene (reference sequence). This CDR3 comprises 14 residues. Deletions cut 1 base from V and 5 bases from J, with 12 bases between. The CDR3 region is CASSQVRGADEQYF. In DNA form, the CDR3 reads TGTGCCAGCAGCCAAGTCCGGGGGGCGGACGAGCAGTACTTC.